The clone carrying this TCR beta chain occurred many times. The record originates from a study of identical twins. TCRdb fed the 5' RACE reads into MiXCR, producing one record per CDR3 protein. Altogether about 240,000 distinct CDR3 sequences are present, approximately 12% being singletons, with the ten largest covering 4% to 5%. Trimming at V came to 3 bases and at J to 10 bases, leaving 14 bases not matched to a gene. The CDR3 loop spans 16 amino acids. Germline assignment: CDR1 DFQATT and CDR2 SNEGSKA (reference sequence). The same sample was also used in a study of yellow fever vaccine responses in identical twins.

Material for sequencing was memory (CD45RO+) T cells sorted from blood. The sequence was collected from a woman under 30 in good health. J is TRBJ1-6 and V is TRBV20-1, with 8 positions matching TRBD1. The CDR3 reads CSASPDRVRIESPLHF. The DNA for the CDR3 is TGCAGTGCTAGCCCGGACAGGGTCCGGATTGAATCACCCCTCCACTTT.